This T cell receptor beta chain comes out of a study of T-cell memory formation after mild COVID-19. Overall study findings and caveats: Whereas later expanders leaned CD4+, clones contracting day 15 to 85 showed a balanced CD4/CD8 makeup. Of the contracting clones, CD4+ ones lay mainly in CM and EM, and CD8+ ones in EMRA. Within pre-infection memory, some responding clones were found, suggesting cross-reactive memory joined.

The germline V gene has CDR1 MNHEY and CDR2 SMNVEV (reference sequence). The CDR3 consists of 15 residues. V lost 9 bases and J lost 1, with 17 bases in between. Details on this clonotype: The antigen is unknown.

Amplification by 5'RACE using constant-segment primers produced TCR alpha and TCR beta cDNA libraries that carried sample barcodes and UMIs. TCRdb ran MiXCR on the 5' RACE reads and lists one entry per CDR3 protein. The sample contains approximately 300,000 distinct CDR3 sequences, around 19% of which appear only once. This TCR derives from a man between 18 and 35 years old who had mild COVID-19 (a few samples of this study predate the infection). Cell type and time point are not known. The sample taken for sequencing was PBMCs or a T cell subset sorted from them (not recorded which). This chain joins TRBV27 and TRBJ2-3; D may be TRBD1 (5 bases). Here the CDR3 DNA reads TGTGCCAGTTCGCGACTGGGGCAGGGCACAGATACGCAGTATTTT. Protein product: CASSRLGQGTDTQYF.